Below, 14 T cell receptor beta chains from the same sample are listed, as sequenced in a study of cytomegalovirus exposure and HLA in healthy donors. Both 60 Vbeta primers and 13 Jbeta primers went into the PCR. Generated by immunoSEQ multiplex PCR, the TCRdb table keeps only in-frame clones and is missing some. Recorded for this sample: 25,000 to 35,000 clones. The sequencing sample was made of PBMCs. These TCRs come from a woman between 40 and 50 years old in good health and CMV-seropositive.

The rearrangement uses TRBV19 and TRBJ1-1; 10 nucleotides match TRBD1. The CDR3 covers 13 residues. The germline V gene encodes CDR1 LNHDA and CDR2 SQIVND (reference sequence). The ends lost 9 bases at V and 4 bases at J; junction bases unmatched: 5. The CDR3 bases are TGTGCCAGCCGGGGACAGGGGCTCACTGAAGCTTTCTTT. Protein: CASRGQGLTEAFF.

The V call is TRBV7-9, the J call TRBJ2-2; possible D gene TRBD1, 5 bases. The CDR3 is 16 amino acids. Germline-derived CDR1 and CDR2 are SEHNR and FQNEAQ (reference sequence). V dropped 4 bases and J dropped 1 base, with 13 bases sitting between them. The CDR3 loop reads CASSSERQLNTGELFF. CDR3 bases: TGTGCCAGCAGCTCAGAACGACAGCTGAACACCGGGGAGCTGTTTTTT.

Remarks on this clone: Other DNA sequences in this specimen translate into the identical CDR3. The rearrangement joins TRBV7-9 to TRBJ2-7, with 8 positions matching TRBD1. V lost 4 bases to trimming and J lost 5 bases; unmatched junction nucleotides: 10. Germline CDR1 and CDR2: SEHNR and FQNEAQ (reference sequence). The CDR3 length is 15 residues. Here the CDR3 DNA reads TGTGCCAGCAGCTCACCTGTCGGACAGGGAGACGAGCAGTACTTC. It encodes CASSSPVGQGDEQYF.

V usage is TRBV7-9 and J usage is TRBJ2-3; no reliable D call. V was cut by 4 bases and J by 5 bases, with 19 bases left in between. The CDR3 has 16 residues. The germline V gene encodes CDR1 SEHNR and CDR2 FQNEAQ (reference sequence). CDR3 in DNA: TGTGCCAGCAGCTCCCTCGCAGATCAATCTCGAGATACGCAGTATTTT. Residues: CASSSLADQSRDTQYF.

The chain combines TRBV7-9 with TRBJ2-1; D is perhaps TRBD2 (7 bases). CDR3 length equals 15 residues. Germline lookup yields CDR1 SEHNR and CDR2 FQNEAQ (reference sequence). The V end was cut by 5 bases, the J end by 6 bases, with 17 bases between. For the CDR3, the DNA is TGTGCCAGCAGCCCCCGAGGGGGGGTGGTCAATGAGCAGTTCTTC. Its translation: CASSPRGGVVNEQFF.

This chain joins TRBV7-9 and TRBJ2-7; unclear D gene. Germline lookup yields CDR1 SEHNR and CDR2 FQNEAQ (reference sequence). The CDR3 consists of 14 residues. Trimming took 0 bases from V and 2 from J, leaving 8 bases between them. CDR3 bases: TGTGCCAGCAGCTTAGCAATTGACACCTACGAGCAGTACTTC. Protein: CASSLAIDTYEQYF.

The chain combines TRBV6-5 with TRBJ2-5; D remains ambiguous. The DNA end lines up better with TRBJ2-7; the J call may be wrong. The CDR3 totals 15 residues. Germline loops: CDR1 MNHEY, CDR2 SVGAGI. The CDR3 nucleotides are TGTGCCAGCAGTTACTCTCCGTTGGGCAGCTACGAGCAGTACTTC. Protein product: CASSYSPLGSYEQYF.

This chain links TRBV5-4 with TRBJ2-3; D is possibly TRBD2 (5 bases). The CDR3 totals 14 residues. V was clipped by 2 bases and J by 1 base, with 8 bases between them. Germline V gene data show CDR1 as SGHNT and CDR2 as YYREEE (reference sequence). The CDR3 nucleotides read TGTGCCAGCAGCTTAGAGGGTGGCACAGATACGCAGTATTTT. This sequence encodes CASSLEGGTDTQYF.

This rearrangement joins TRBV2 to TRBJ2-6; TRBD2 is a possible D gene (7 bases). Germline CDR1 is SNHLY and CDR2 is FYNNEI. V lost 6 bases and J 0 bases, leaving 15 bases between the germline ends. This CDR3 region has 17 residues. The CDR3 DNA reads TGTGCCAGCAGGGAGGGGGGGGTTCCCTCTGGGGCCAACGTCCTGACTTTC. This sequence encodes CASREGGVPSGANVLTF.

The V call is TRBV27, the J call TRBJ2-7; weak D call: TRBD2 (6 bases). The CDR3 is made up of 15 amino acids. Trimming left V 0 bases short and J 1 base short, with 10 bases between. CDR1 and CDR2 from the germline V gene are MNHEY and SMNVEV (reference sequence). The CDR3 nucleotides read TGTGCCAGCAGTTTATCCTTGGCGGGATCCTACGAGCAGTACTTC. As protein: CASSLSLAGSYEQYF.

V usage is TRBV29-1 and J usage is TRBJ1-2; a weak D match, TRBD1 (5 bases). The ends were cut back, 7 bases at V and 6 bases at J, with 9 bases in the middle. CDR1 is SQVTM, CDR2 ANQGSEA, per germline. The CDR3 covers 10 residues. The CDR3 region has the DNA TGCAGCGCTGGGGCGGATGGCTACACCTTC. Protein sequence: CSAGADGYTF.

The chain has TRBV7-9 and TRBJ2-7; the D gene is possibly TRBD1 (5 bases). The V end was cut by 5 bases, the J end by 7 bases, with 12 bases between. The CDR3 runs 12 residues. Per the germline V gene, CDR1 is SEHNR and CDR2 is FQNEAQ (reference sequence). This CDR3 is CASSSDSREQYF. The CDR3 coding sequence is TGTGCCAGCAGCAGCGACAGCCGGGAGCAGTACTTC.

The CDR3 DNA reads as TGTGCCAGCAGCTTAGGTAGCGGTACTGCCTACGAGCAGTACTTC. This gives the protein CASSLGSGTAYEQYF. The genes are TRBV7-6 and TRBJ2-7; D might be TRBD2 (6 bases). Germline-derived CDR1 and CDR2 are SGHVS and FNYEAQ. Trimming shortened V by 1 base and J by 2 bases, and 12 bases separated the two germline ends. The CDR3 is 15 amino acids.

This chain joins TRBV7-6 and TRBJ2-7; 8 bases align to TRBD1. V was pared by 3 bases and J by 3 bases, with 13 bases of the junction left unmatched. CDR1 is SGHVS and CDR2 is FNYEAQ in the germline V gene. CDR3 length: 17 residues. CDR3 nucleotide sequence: TGTGCCAGCAGCTTGGGACCATCCGGGACAGGAGACTACGAGCAGTACTTC. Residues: CASSLGPSGTGDYEQYF.